The rows below give T cell receptor beta chains drawn from one sample of a study of blood T cell repertoires in COVID-19. The protocol was immunoSEQ multiplex PCR, while the TCRdb copy is restricted to in-frame clones and leaves out a portion. The top ten clones hold more than 14% of a sample with more than 150,000 clones, 85% to 90% of them seen once. The sample taken for sequencing was peripheral blood. Every receptor here comes from a woman aged 40 to 50 with acute or convalescent COVID-19. The CDR3 runs from the conserved cysteine through the conserved F or W. D genes are given only for firm matches. Where a row states a size, it is once, few, many or the class of an expanded clone; other rows omit it.

D gene	V gene	J gene	clone size	CDR3 protein	CDR3 DNA
TRBD1	TRBV6-5	TRBJ1-6	.	CASSTIQGVGSPLHF	TGTGCCAGCAGTACTATACAGGGGGTTGGTTCACCCCTCCACTTT
.	TRBV12-2	TRBJ2-7	.	CASRCTEREVSWCNIVGTSGRLYF	TGTGCAAGTCGCTGTACGGAGCGGGAGGTTTCATGGTGTAACATTGTGGGGACTAGCGGGAGGTTGTACTTC
TRBD2	TRBV3-1/TRBV3-2	TRBJ2-3	once	CASKEETSGSSEWSTDTQYF	TGTGCCAGCAAGGAGGAGACTAGCGGGAGTAGTGAGTGGAGCACAGATACGCAGTATTTT
TRBD1	TRBV3-1/TRBV3-2	TRBJ2-1	.	CASSQWTGINNEQFF	TGTGCCAGCAGCCAATGGACAGGGATAAACAATGAGCAGTTCTTC
.	TRBV6-5	TRBJ1-2	.	CASSLTVNYGYTF	TGTGCCAGCAGTTTAACAGTAAACTATGGCTACACCTTC
.	TRBV28	TRBJ1-2	.	CASTRGTGNYGYTF	TGTGCCAGCACCAGGGGAACAGGGAACTATGGCTACACCTTC
TRBD2	TRBV5-1	TRBJ2-3	.	CASSWGAGNTDTQYF	TGCGCCAGCAGCTGGGGAGCGGGGAACACAGATACGCAGTATTTT
TRBD1	TRBV11-3	TRBJ1-1	.	CASSPPGGAWTEAFF	TGTGCCAGCAGTCCCCCAGGGGGCGCGTGGACTGAAGCTTTCTTT
TRBD1	TRBV14	TRBJ1-1	once	CASSSYHRGRRINTEAFF	TGTGCCAGCAGCTCGTACCACAGGGGGCGTCGGATTAACACTGAAGCTTTCTTT
.	TRBV5-1	TRBJ2-7	.	CASSLYPDSSYEQYF	TGCGCCAGCAGCTTGTACCCCGATAGCTCCTACGAGCAGTACTTC
TRBD1	TRBV30	TRBJ2-7	.	CAWNYRGSYEQYF	TGTGCCTGGAATTACAGGGGCTCCTACGAGCAGTACTTC
.	TRBV27	TRBJ1-5	.	CASSIYAASGQPQHF	TGTGCCAGCAGCATATACGCGGCCTCGGGTCAGCCCCAGCATTTT
TRBD1	TRBV6-1	TRBJ1-2	.	CASREGGTGGVGYTF	TGTGCCAGCAGAGAAGGGGGGACAGGGGGCGTTGGCTACACCTTC
.	TRBV10-1	TRBJ2-3	.	CASSESGSGADTQYF	TGCGCCAGCAGTGAGTCGGGATCAGGGGCAGATACGCAGTATTTT
.	TRBV29-1	TRBJ2-7	.	CSVEEGQIGEQYF	TGCAGCGTTGAAGAGGGCCAGATAGGCGAGCAGTACTTC
TRBD2	TRBV3-1/TRBV3-2	TRBJ2-2	.	CASSPWGAGDSGELFF	TGTGCCAGCAGCCCCTGGGGAGCGGGAGATAGCGGGGAGCTGTTTTTT
TRBD2	TRBV19	TRBJ2-3	.	CASSISGGNTDTQYF	TGTGCCAGTAGTATCAGCGGGGGGAACACAGATACGCAGTATTTT
.	TRBV27	TRBJ2-7	.	CASSLGVGGFFPYEQYF	TGTGCCAGCAGTTTAGGCGTCGGGGGTTTTTTCCCCTACGAGCAGTACTTC
.	TRBV2	TRBJ2-5	.	CASSEQRTEETQYF	TGTGCCAGCAGTGAGCAAAGAACGGAAGAGACCCAGTACTTC
TRBD1	TRBV30	TRBJ2-7	.	CASTGTGNPYEQYF	TGTGCCTCTACCGGGACAGGTAACCCCTACGAGCAGTACTTC
.	TRBV3-1/TRBV3-2	TRBJ2-6	.	CASSQLGPLSGANVLTF	TGTGCCAGCAGCCAACTGGGTCCACTATCTGGGGCCAACGTCCTGACTTTC
TRBD1	TRBV20-1	TRBJ1-2	.	CSASHGQGEGYTF	TGCAGTGCTAGTCATGGCCAGGGGGAAGGCTACACCTTC
.	TRBV23-1	TRBJ2-5	.	CASSQSNLVRGETQYF	TGCGCCAGCAGTCAATCTAATCTAGTAAGGGGTGAGACCCAGTACTTC
TRBD1	TRBV7-8	TRBJ1-5	few	CASSLGRTGDVSNQPQHF	TGTGCCAGCAGCTTAGGGAGGACAGGAGACGTTAGCAATCAGCCCCAGCATTTT
.	TRBV7-8	TRBJ2-7	.	CASSPEEFTYEQYF	TGTGCCAGCAGCCCAGAGGAATTCACCTACGAGCAGTACTTC
TRBD2	TRBV5-1	TRBJ2-3	.	CASTFRDYTDTQYF	TGCGCCAGCACCTTCCGGGACTACACAGATACGCAGTATTTT
TRBD2	TRBV2	TRBJ2-3	once	CASSDSSGYTDTQYF	TGTGCCAGCAGTGACTCTAGCGGCTACACAGATACGCAGTATTTT